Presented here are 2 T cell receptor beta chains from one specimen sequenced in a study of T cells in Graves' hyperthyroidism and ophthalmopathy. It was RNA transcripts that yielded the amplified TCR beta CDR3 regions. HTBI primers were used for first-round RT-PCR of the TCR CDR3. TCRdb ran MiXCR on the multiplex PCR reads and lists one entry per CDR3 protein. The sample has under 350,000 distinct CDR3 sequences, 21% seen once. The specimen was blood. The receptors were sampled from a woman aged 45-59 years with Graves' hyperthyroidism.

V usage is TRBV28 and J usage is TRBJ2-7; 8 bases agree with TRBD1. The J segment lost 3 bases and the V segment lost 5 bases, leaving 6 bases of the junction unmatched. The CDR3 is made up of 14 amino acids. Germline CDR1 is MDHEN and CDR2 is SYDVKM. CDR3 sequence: CASSGRTGIYEQYF. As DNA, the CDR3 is TGTGCCAGCAGTGGTAGGACAGGGATCTACGAGCAGTACTTC.

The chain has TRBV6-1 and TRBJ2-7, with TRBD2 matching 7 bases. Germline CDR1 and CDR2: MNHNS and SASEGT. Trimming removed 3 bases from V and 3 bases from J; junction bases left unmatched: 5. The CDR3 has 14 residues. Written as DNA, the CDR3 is TGTGCCAGCAGTGACAGCGGGATGGGCTACGAGCAGTACTTC. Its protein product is CASSDSGMGYEQYF.